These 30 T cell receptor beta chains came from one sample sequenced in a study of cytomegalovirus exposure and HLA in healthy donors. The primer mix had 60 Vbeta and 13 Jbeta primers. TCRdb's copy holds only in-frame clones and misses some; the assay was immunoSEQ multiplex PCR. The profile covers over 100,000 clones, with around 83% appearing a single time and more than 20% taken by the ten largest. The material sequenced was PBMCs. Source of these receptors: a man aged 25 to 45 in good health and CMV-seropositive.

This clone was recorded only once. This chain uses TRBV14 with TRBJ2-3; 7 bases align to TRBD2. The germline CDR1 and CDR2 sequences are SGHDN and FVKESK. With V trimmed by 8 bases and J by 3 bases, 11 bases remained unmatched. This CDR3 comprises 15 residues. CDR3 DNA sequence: TGTGCCAGCGGTTGGGCGGGAGAGACAACAGATACGCAGTATTTT. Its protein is CASGWAGETTDTQYF.

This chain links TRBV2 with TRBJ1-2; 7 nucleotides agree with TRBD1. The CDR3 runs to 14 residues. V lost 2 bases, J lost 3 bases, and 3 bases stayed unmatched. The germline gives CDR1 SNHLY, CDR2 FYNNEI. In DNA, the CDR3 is TGTGCCAGCAGTGAAACGACAGGGCACTATGGCTACACCTTC. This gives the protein CASSETTGHYGYTF.

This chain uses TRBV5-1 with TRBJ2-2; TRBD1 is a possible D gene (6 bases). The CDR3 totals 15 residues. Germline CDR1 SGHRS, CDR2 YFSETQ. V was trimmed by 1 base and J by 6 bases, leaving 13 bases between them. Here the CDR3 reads CASSLWGPDPGELFF. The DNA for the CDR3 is TGCGCCAGCAGCTTGTGGGGGCCCGACCCCGGGGAGCTGTTTTTT.

CDR3 loop: CASSSGTSGRAPLYNEQFF. The CDR3 nucleotides read TGTGCCAGCAGCTCAGGGACTAGCGGGAGGGCCCCGCTCTACAATGAGCAGTTCTTC. The V and J genes are TRBV7-9 and TRBJ2-1, with 16 bases identical to TRBD2. The CDR3 extends over 19 amino acids. V dropped 4 bases and J dropped 3; count of bases not matched to a gene: 9. Germline V gene sequence: CDR1 SEHNR, CDR2 FQNEAQ (reference sequence).

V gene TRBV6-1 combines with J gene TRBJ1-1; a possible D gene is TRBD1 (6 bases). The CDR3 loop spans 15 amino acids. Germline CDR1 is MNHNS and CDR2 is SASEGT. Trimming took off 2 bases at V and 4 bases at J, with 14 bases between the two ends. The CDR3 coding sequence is TGTGCCAGCAGTGAATTACAGGGCGTTGGCACTGAAGCTTTCTTT. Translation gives CASSELQGVGTEAFF.

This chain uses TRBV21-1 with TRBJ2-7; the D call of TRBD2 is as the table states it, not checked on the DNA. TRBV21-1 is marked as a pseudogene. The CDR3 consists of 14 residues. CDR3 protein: CASSKREISYEQYV. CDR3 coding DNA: TGTGCCAGCAGCAAACGGGAGATCTCTTACGAGCAGTACGTC.

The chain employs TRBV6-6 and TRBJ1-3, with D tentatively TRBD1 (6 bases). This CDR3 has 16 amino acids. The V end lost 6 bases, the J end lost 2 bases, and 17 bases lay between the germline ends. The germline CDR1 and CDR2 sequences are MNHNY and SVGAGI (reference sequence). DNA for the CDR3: TGTGCCAGCAGCCCACAACAGGGCTATCCTGGAAACACCATATATTTT. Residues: CASSPQQGYPGNTIYF.

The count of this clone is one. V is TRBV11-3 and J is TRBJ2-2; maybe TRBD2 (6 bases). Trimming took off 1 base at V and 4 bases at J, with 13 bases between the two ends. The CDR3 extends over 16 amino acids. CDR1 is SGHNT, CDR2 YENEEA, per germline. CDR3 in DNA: TGTGCCAGCAGCTTAGGCGGAGGGGATTCCACCGGGGAGCTGTTTTTT. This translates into CASSLGGGDSTGELFF.

This CDR3 is CASSEVSGYGYTF. CDR3 sequence (DNA): TGTGCCAGCAGTGAAGTTTCAGGGTATGGCTACACCTTC. The genes are TRBV2 and TRBJ1-2, with a tentative D call TRBD1 (5 bases). V gave up 1 base and J gave up 5 bases, with 8 bases separating them. The CDR3 covers 13 residues. Germline V gene sequence: CDR1 SNHLY, CDR2 FYNNEI. Full variable domain (missing parts from reference TRBV2 and TRBJ1-2): EPEVTQTPSHQVTQMGQEVILRCVPISNHLYFYWYRQILGQKVEFLVSFYNNEISEKSEIFDDQFSVERPDGSNFTLKIRSTKLEDSAMYFCASSEVSGYGYTFGSGTRLTVV.

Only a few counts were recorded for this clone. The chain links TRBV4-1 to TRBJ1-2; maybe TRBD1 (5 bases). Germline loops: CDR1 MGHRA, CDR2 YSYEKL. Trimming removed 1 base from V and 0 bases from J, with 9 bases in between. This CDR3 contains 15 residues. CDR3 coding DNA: TGCGCCAGCAGCCAAGGGGGGGGGTCTAACTATGGCTACACCTTC. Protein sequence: CASSQGGGSNYGYTF.

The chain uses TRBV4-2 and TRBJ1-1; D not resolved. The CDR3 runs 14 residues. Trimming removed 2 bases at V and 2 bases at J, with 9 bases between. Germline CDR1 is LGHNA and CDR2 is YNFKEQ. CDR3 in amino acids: CASSQNAENTEAFF. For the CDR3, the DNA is TGTGCCAGCAGCCAAAATGCGGAAAACACTGAAGCTTTCTTT.

In DNA, the CDR3 is TGTGCCAGCAGCCATATCGGGACAGGGGGCAGTCAGCCCCAGCATTTT. This codes for CASSHIGTGGSQPQHF. The chain combines TRBV4-2 with TRBJ1-5; 12 positions match TRBD1. J was trimmed by 6 bases and V by 3 bases; bases with no gene match: 6. CDR3 length: 16 residues. Germline CDR1 and CDR2: LGHNA and YNFKEQ.

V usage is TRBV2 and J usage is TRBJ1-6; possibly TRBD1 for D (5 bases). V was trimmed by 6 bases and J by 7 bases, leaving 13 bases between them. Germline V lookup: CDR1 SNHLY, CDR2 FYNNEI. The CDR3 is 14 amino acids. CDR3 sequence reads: CASRAGRTNSPLHF. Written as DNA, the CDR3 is TGTGCCAGCAGGGCGGGACGTACAAATTCACCCCTCCACTTT.

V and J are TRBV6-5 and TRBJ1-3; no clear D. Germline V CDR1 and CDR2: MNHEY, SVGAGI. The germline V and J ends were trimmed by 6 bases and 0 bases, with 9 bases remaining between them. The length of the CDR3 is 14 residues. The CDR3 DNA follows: TGTGCCAGCAGCCTCCGGAGCTCTGGAAACACCATATATTTT. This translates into CASSLRSSGNTIYF.

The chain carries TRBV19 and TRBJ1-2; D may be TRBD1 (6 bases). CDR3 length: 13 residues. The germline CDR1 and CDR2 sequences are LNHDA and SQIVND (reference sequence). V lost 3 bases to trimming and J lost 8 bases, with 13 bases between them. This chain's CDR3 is CASSMRGGYGYTF. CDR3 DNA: TGTGCCAGTAGTATGAGGGGGGGTTACGGCTACACCTTC.

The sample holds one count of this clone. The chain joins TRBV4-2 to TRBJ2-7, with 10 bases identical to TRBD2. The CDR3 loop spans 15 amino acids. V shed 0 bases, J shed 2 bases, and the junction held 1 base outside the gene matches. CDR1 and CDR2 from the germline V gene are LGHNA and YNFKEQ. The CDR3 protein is CASSQDSGGPYEQYF. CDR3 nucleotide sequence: TGTGCCAGCAGCCAAGATAGCGGGGGGCCCTACGAGCAGTACTTC.

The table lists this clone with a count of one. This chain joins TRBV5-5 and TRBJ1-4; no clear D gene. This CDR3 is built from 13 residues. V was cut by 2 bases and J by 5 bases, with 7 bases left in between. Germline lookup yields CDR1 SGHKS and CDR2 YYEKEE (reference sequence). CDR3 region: CASSFPGNEKLFF. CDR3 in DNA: TGTGCCAGCAGCTTCCCGGGGAATGAAAAACTGTTTTTT. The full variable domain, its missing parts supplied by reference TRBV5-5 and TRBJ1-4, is DAGVTQSPTHLIKTRGQQVTLRCSPISGHKSVSWYQQVLGQGPQFIFQYYEKEERGRGNFPDRFSARQFPNYSSELNVNALLLGDSALYLCASSFPGNEKLFFGSGTQLSVL.

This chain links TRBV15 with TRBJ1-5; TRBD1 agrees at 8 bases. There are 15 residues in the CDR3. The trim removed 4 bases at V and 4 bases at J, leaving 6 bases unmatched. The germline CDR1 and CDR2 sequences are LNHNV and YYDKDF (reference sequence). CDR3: CATSKDYRGNQPQHF. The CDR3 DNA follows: TGTGCCACCAGCAAAGACTACAGGGGGAATCAGCCCCAGCATTTT.

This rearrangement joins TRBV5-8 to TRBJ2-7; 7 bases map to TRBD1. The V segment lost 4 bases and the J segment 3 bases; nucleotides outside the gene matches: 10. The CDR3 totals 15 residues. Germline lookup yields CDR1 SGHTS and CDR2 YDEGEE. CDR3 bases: TGTGCCAGCAGCGGACCCCCGACAGGGATCTACGAGCAGTACTTC. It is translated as CASSGPPTGIYEQYF.

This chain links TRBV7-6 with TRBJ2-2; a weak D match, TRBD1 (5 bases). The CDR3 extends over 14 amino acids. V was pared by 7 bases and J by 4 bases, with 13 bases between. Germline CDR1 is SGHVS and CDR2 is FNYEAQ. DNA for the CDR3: TGTGCCAGCATGGGCAGGGCACTCACCGGGGAGCTGTTTTTT. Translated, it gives CASMGRALTGELFF.

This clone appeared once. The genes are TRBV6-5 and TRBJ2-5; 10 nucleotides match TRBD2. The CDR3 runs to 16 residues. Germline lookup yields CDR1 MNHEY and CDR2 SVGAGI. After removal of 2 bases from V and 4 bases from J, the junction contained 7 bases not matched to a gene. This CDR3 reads CASSYPAGGRGETQYF. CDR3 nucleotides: TGTGCCAGCAGTTACCCAGCGGGGGGGCGGGGAGAGACCCAGTACTTC.

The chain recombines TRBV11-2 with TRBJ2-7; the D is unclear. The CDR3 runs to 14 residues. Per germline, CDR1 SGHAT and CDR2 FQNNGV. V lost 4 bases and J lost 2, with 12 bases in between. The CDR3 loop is CASSSRVRPYEQYF. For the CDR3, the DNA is TGTGCCAGCAGCTCCCGGGTTCGGCCCTACGAGCAGTACTTC.

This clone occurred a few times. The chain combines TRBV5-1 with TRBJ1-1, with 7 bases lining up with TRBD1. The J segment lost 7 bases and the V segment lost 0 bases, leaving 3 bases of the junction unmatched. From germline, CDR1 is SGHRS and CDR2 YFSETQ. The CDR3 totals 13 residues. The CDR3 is CASSLARTGEAFF. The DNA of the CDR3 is TGCGCCAGCAGCTTGGCTCGGACAGGTGAAGCTTTCTTT.

CDR3 amino acids: CASSRPSTVYNEQFF. Here the CDR3 DNA reads TGTGCCAGCAGCCGCCCCTCGACAGTATACAATGAGCAGTTCTTC. V is TRBV14 and J is TRBJ2-1, with D maybe TRBD1 (5 bases). Trimming removed 4 bases at V and 4 bases at J, with 14 bases between. CDR3 length equals 15 residues. In germline, CDR1 is SGHDN, CDR2 FVKESK.

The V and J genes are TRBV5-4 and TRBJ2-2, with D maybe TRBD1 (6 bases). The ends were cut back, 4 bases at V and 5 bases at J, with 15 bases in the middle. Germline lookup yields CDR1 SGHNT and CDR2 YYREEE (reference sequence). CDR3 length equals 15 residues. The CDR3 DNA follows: TGTGCCAGCAGCCCGGGTGGGGGCCGGACCGGGGAGCTGTTTTTT. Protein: CASSPGGGRTGELFF.

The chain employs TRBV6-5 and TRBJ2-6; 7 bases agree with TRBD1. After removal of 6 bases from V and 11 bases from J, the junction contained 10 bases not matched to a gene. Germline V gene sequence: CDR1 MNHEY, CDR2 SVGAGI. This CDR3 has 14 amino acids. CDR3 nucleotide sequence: TGTGCCAGCAGCCGCGACAGACAGGGCGACGTCCTGACTTTC. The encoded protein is CASSRDRQGDVLTF.

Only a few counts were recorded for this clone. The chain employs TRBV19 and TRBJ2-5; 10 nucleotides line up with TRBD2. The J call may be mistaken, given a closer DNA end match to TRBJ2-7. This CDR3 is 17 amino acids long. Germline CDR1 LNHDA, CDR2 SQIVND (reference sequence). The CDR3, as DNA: TGTGCCAGTAGTATAGGATTGTCGGCTAGCGGGGGACACGAGCAGTACTTC. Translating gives CASSIGLSASGGHEQYF.

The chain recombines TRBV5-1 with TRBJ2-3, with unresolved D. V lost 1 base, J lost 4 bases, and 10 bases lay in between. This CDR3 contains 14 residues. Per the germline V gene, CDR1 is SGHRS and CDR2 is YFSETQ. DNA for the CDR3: TGCGCCAGCAGCTTGTTTTCCCTCCCAGATACGCAGTATTTT. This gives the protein CASSLFSLPDTQYF.

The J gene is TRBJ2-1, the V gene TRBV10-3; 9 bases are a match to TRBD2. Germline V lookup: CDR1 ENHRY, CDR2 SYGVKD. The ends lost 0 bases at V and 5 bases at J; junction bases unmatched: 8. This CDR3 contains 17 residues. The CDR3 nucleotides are TGTGCCATCAGTGAGTCTAGGGCTAGCGGGGACAACAATGAGCAGTTCTTC. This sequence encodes CAISESRASGDNNEQFF.

The CDR3 loop reads CASRSGTTELETQYF. CDR3 DNA: TGTGCAAGTCGCTCCGGGACTACCGAGTTAGAGACCCAGTACTTC. The rearrangement uses TRBV12-2 and TRBJ2-5; the table calls TRBD2, which could not be checked here. TRBV12-2 is a known pseudogene. This CDR3 region has 15 residues.